Detailed here is one T cell receptor (beta chain). The data originate from a study of blood T cell repertoires in COVID-19. The repertoire was sequenced with immunoSEQ multiplex PCR; TCRdb's copy has only in-frame clones and lacks some. Of about 61,000 clones detected, about 90% appear once; the ten largest clones hold around 21%. Material: peripheral blood. The source is a woman between 45 and 65 years old with active or convalescent COVID-19.

DNA of the CDR3: TGTGCCAGCAGCGTAGAAGCCTGGGGCGGCCCCACAGATACGCAGTATTTT. This sequence encodes CASSVEAWGGPTDTQYF. The J gene is TRBJ2-3, the V gene TRBV9; D possibly corresponds to TRBD1 (5 bases). The CDR3 loop spans 17 amino acids. Germline-derived CDR1 and CDR2 are SGDLS and YYNGEE. The V and J ends lost 0 bases and 2 bases respectively, with 16 bases between them.